This T cell receptor (beta chain) was sequenced in a study of blood T cell dynamics during melanoma immunotherapy. Study findings and constraints: Clones driving repertoire changes may be melanoma-specific or general immune activation.

With respect to this clone: The antigen remains undetermined.

Noted time point: week 3, after first cycle of checkpoint inhibitor. Apart from a couple of fast progressors, RECIST 1.1 response was judged 12 weeks post-infusion. No patient had earlier systemic cancer treatment, concurrent immunosuppressants, or another active cancer. V shed 6 bases, J shed 5 bases, and the junction held 9 bases outside the gene matches. This CDR3 spans 17 amino acids. Germline loops: CDR1 SNHLY, CDR2 FYNNEI. The assay was immunoSEQ multiplex PCR, and TCRdb's table has in-frame clones only and misses some. The sample has approximately 28,000 clones; roughly 83% are singletons. The chain has TRBV2 and TRBJ2-2, with TRBD2 identical over 13 bases. The starting material was blood, obtained from a patient treated with checkpoint blockade. This TCR came from a human donor with melanoma. The CDR3 reads CASSSLAGGPGTGELFF. As DNA, the CDR3 is TGTGCCAGCAGCTCACTAGCGGGGGGGCCCGGAACCGGGGAGCTGTTTTTT. Looking up the rest from reference TRBV2 and TRBJ2-2 gives the full variable domain: EPEVTQTPSHQVTQMGQEVILRCVPISNHLYFYWYRQILGQKVEFLVSFYNNEISEKSEIFDDQFSVERPDGSNFTLKIRSTKLEDSAMYFCASSSLAGGPGTGELFFGEGSRLTVL.